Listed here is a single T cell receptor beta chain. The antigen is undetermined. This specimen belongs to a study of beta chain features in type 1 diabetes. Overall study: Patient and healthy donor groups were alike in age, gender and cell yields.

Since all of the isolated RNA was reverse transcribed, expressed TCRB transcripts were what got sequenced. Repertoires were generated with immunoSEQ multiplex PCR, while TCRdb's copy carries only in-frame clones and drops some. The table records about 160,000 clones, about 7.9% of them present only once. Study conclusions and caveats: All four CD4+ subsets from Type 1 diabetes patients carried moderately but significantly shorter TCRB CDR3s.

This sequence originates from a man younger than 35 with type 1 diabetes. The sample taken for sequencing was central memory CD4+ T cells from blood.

The CDR3 coding sequence is TGTGCCAGCAGCTCAACCGGGACAGGGCTCTACGAGCAGTACTTC. Protein product: CASSSTGTGLYEQYF. The J gene is TRBJ2-7, the V gene TRBV7-9; 9 positions agree with TRBD1. Germline trimming cut 4 bases from V and 3 bases from J; bases unmatched to any gene: 7. Germline CDR1 is SEHNR and CDR2 is FQNEAQ (reference sequence). The length of the CDR3 is 15 residues. Full variable domain (rest looked up from reference TRBV7-9 and TRBJ2-7): DTGVSQNPRHKITKRGQNVTFRCDPISEHNRLYWYRQTLGQGPEFLTYFQNEAQLEKSRLLSDRFSAERPKGSFSTLEIQRTEQGDSAMYLCASSSTGTGLYEQYFGPGTRLTVT.